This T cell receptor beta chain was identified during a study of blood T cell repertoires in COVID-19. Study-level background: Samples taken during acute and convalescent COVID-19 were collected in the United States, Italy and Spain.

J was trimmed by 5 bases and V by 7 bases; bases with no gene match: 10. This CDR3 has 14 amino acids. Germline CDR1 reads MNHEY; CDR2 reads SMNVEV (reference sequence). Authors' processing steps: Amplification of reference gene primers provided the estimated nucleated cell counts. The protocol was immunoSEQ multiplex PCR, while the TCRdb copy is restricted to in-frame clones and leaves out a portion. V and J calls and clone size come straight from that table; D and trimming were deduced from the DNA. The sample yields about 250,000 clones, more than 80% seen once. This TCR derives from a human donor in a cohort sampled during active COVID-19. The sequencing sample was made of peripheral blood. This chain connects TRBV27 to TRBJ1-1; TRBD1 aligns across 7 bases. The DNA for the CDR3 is TGTGCCAGCATAGGGGACAGCCTTAGGACTGAAGCTTTCTTT. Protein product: CASIGDSLRTEAFF.